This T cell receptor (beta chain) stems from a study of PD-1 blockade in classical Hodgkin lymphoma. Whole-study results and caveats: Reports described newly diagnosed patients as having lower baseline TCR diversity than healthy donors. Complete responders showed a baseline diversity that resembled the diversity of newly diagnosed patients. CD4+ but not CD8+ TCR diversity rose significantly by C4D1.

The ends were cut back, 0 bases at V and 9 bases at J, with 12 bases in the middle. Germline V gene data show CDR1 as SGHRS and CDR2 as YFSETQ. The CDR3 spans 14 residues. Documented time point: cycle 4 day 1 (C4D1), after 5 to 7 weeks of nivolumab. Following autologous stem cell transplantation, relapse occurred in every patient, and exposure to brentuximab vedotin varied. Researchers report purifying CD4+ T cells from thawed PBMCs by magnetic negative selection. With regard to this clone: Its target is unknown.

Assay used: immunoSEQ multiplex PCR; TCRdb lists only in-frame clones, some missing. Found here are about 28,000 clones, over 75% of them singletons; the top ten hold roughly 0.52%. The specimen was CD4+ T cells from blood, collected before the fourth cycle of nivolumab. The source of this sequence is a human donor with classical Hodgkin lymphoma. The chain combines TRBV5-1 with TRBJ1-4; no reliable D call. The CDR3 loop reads CASSLGPSPKKLFF. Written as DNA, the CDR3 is TGCGCCAGCAGCTTGGGGCCCTCACCTAAAAAACTGTTTTTT.